The 19 T cell receptor beta chains presented below share a single source sample, sequenced in a study of cytomegalovirus exposure and HLA in healthy donors. Primers: 60 Vbeta forward and 13 Jbeta reverse. The protocol was immunoSEQ multiplex PCR, while the TCRdb copy is restricted to in-frame clones and leaves out a portion. This sample has some 150,000 clones; 75% occur once, and the top ten carry 3% to 3.5%. Specimen: PBMCs. These receptors all stem from a man in his forties in good health and CMV-seronegative.

The rearrangement joins TRBV5-6 to TRBJ1-6; D possibly corresponds to TRBD1 (6 bases). This CDR3 is built from 15 residues. Germline V gene sequence: CDR1 SGHDT, CDR2 YYEEEE. V was pared by 2 bases and J by 6 bases, with 12 bases between. CDR3 coding DNA: TGTGCCAGCAGCTTTGGACAGCTTTTTAATTCACCCCTCCACTTT. Translation gives CASSFGQLFNSPLHF.

CDR3 amino acids: CASRAVASTDTQYF. CDR3 bases: TGTGCCAGCAGAGCGGTTGCTAGCACAGATACGCAGTATTTT. The V and J genes are TRBV7-2 and TRBJ2-3; TRBD2 is a possible D gene (5 bases). V lost 6 bases and J lost 0, with 10 bases in between. Looked up from germline, CDR1 is SGHTA and CDR2 is FQGNSA. This CDR3 has 14 amino acids.

This rearrangement joins TRBV7-9 to TRBJ1-3; a weak D match, TRBD1 (6 bases). V lost 1 base and J lost 0, with 13 bases in between. Germline V lookup: CDR1 SEHNR, CDR2 FQNEAQ (reference sequence). The CDR3 is 17 amino acids. CDR3 residues: CASSLGQAFVSGNTIYF. For the CDR3, the DNA is TGTGCCAGCAGCTTAGGACAGGCCTTCGTCTCTGGAAACACCATATATTTT.

The chain is built from TRBV9 and TRBJ1-2, with 8 bases aligning to TRBD1. Unmatched junction bases numbered 5, after V lost 0 bases and J lost 1 base. Germline V CDR1 and CDR2: SGDLS, YYNGEE. The CDR3 is made up of 16 amino acids. In nucleotides, the CDR3 is TGTGCCAGCAGCGTAGGGGGACAGGCCATTAACTATGGCTACACCTTC. Amino acid sequence: CASSVGGQAINYGYTF. The complete variable domain, with remaining parts taken from reference TRBV9 and TRBJ1-2, reads DSGVTQTPKHLITATGQRVTLRCSPRSGDLSVYWYQQSLDQGLQFLIQYYNGEERAKGNILERFSAQQFPDLHSELNLSSLELGDSALYFCASSVGGQAINYGYTFGSGTRLTVV.

The chain carries TRBV6-6 and TRBJ1-1; 9 nucleotides align to TRBD1. Trimming at V came to 0 bases and at J to 5 bases, leaving 1 base not matched to a gene. CDR1 is MNHNY and CDR2 is SVGAGI in the germline V gene (reference sequence). CDR3 length: 14 amino acids. DNA of the CDR3: TGTGCCAGCAGTTACTCGACAGGGGGTACTGAAGCTTTCTTT. Translating gives CASSYSTGGTEAFF.

The V call is TRBV7-7, the J call TRBJ2-1, with D possibly being TRBD2 (6 bases). In germline, CDR1 is SSHAT, CDR2 FNYEAQ (reference sequence). The CDR3 length is 14 residues. V lost 3 bases and J 5 bases, leaving 11 bases between the germline ends. The CDR3 region is CASSFGGSNNEQFF. The CDR3, as DNA: TGTGCCAGCAGCTTTGGGGGGTCAAACAATGAGCAGTTCTTC. Together with reference TRBV7-7 and TRBJ2-1, the CDR3 gives the full variable domain: GAGVSQSPRYKVTKRGQDVTLRCDPISSHATLYWYQQALGQGPEFLTYFNYEAQPDKSGLPSDRFSAERPEGSISTLTIQRTEQRDSAMYRCASSFGGSNNEQFFGPGTRLTVL.

In its sample, this clone was seen once. The V and J genes are TRBV7-2 and TRBJ2-7; 7 bases match TRBD1. The CDR3 sequence is 18 residues long. Germline V lookup: CDR1 SGHTA, CDR2 FQGNSA. Trimming removed 4 bases from V and 0 bases from J; junction bases left unmatched: 15. CDR3 in amino acids: CASSSNPGQHFSSYEQYF. The DNA for the CDR3 is TGTGCCAGCAGCTCTAATCCGGGACAGCATTTTAGCTCCTACGAGCAGTACTTC.

This clone was seen only once. The chain couples TRBV7-6 to TRBJ2-7; 9 positions match TRBD1. The germline gives CDR1 SGHVS, CDR2 FNYEAQ. V was clipped by 5 bases and J by 5 bases; unmatched bases: 7. The length of the CDR3 is 14 residues. The chain's CDR3 is CASSAGQGRDEQYF. The CDR3 bases are TGTGCCAGCAGCGCGGGACAGGGTAGGGACGAGCAGTACTTC.

The chain links TRBV5-1 to TRBJ1-4; D is undetermined. Germline loops: CDR1 SGHRS, CDR2 YFSETQ. The germline V and J ends were trimmed by 1 base and 8 bases, with 24 bases remaining between them. The CDR3 sequence is 18 residues long. CDR3 DNA: TGCGCCAGCAGCTTGAAATCGTTTTATCGGGATTTGCAAGAAAAACTGTTTTTT. This sequence encodes CASSLKSFYRDLQEKLFF.

Comments on this clone: A read error may produce the germline difference seen at one junction end. The CDR3 protein is CASREGEGYAF. The CDR3, as DNA: TGTGCCAGCAGGGAAGGGGAGGGCTACGCCTTC. This chain uses TRBV2 with TRBJ1-2; maybe TRBD1 (5 bases). This CDR3 has 11 residues. Per the germline V gene, CDR1 is SNHLY and CDR2 is FYNNEI.

This sequence joins TRBV29-1 and TRBJ2-5; 8 positions agree with TRBD2. The J call may be in error: the DNA end matches TRBJ2-7 better. Per the germline V gene, CDR1 is SQVTM and CDR2 is ANQGSEA. CDR3 length: 15 amino acids. In nucleotides, the CDR3 is TGCAGCGTTGAAGATCGGGTAGCGGGGACCTACGAGCAGTACTTC. Translating it yields CSVEDRVAGTYEQYF.

This rearrangement joins TRBV7-9 to TRBJ2-3, with D perhaps TRBD1 (6 bases). CDR3 length: 15 amino acids. Per germline, CDR1 SEHNR and CDR2 FQNEAQ (reference sequence). The V end lost 4 bases, the J end lost 1 base, and 12 bases lay between the germline ends. The CDR3 DNA is TGTGCCAGCAGCTCCGGGAACAGGGGCACAGATACGCAGTATTTT. Translating it yields CASSSGNRGTDTQYF.

This sequence joins TRBV11-2 and TRBJ1-2; D is possibly TRBD1 (5 bases). This CDR3 comprises 15 residues. Trimming pared 2 bases from V and 5 bases from J, leaving 15 bases between. Germline V gives CDR1 SGHAT, CDR2 FQNNGV. CDR3 protein: CASSLHSGATYGYTF. The DNA for the CDR3 is TGTGCCAGCAGCTTACACAGCGGGGCTACTTATGGCTACACCTTC. The whole variable domain, remainder taken from reference TRBV11-2 and TRBJ1-2, is EAGVAQSPRYKIIEKRQSVAFWCNPISGHATLYWYQQILGQGPKLLIQFQNNGVVDDSQLPKDRFSAERLKGVDSTLKIQPAKLEDSAVYLCASSLHSGATYGYTFGSGTRLTVV.

The chain recombines TRBV4-3 with TRBJ2-7; D may be TRBD2 (5 bases). The CDR3 consists of 17 residues. The germline CDR1 and CDR2 sequences are LGHNA and YSLEER. Trimming cost V 0 bases and J 5 bases, with 20 bases left between them. The CDR3 protein is CASSQDRSRTGNNEQYF. CDR3 DNA: TGCGCCAGCAGCCAAGATAGGTCGAGGACTGGGAACAACGAGCAGTACTTC.

This clone was observed a few times. This rearrangement joins TRBV10-3 to TRBJ2-2; TRBD1 aligns across 10 bases. CDR1 ENHRY and CDR2 SYGVKD come from the germline V gene. The V segment lost 6 bases and the J segment 1 base; nucleotides outside the gene matches: 2. The CDR3 covers 15 residues. The CDR3 DNA follows: TGTGCCATCAGGGGGGACAGGGGGAACACCGGGGAGCTGTTTTTT. The encoded protein is CAIRGDRGNTGELFF.

The V and J genes are TRBV28 and TRBJ1-4, with TRBD1 matching 9 bases. V shed 6 bases and J 6 bases; nucleotides not matched to a gene: 5. Looked up from germline, CDR1 is MDHEN and CDR2 is SYDVKM. This CDR3 contains 14 residues. The CDR3 protein is CASSHRGQDEKLFF. The DNA for the CDR3 is TGTGCCAGCAGCCACAGGGGGCAAGATGAAAAACTGTTTTTT.

The V and J genes are TRBV15 and TRBJ1-5; D remains unclear. Germline CDR1 is LNHNV and CDR2 is YYDKDF (reference sequence). The ends were cut back, 1 base at V and 4 bases at J, with 8 bases in the middle. The CDR3 length is 14 residues. Here the CDR3 DNA reads TGTGCCACCAGCAGAGGTGTCCTTAATCAGCCCCAGCATTTT. It specifies CATSRGVLNQPQHF.

On this clone itself: A junction boundary mismatches the germline segment, possibly from a read error. The chain combines TRBV7-9 with TRBJ2-7; D is perhaps TRBD1 (6 bases). The length of the CDR3 is 16 residues. CDR1 is SEHNR, CDR2 FQNEAQ, per germline (reference sequence). CDR3 sequence reads: CSSSPKHRVSLYEQYF. The CDR3 DNA reads as TGTTCCAGCAGCCCCAAGCACAGGGTTTCGCTCTACGAGCAGTACTTC.

The chain carries TRBV7-2 and TRBJ2-1; 7 positions match TRBD2. The CDR3 covers 16 residues. The V gene's germline CDR1 is SGHTA and CDR2 FQGNSA. Unmatched junction bases numbered 9, after V lost 3 bases and J lost 4 bases. The CDR3 is CASSFSGTTLYNEQFF. The CDR3 bases are TGTGCCAGCAGCTTCTCCGGGACTACCTTATACAATGAGCAGTTCTTC.